These 21 T cell receptor beta chains originate from one sample sequenced in a study of CD8 T cells in ankylosing spondylitis. Each CDR3 protein is one row after TCRdb ran MiXCR on the 5' RACE reads. The sample consists of roughly 130,000 distinct CDR3 sequences, more than 7% of them appearing once. Specimen: synovial fluid, either unsorted or a sorted T cell fraction (not recorded which). The source is a male donor with ankylosing spondylitis.

About this clonotype: Being one base from a much bigger clone, this may be a read error. V is TRBV7-9 and J is TRBJ1-5; no reliable D call. V was clipped by 5 bases and J by 5 bases, with 10 bases between them. Germline V CDR1 and CDR2: SEHNR, FQNEAQ (reference sequence). The CDR3 contains 13 residues. The DNA for the CDR3 is TGTGCCAGCAGCCCCGACGGGGATCAGCCCCAGCATTTT. It encodes CASSPDGDQPQHF.

A word on this clonotype: A junction end diverges from the germline sequence, so it may reflect a read error. This chain links TRBV10-3 with TRBJ1-5; unclear D gene. This CDR3 has 12 amino acids. Germline lookup yields CDR1 ENHRY and CDR2 SYGVKD. CDR3 protein: CAISESNLPQHF. The DNA for the CDR3 is TGTGCCATCAGTGAGTCCAATCTGCCCCAGCATTTT.

The sample holds many counts of this clonotype. The V gene is TRBV27, the J gene TRBJ1-2; the D gene is possibly TRBD1 (5 bases). V lost 5 bases to trimming and J lost 2 bases, with 15 bases between them. Germline CDR1 and CDR2: MNHEY and SMNVEV (reference sequence). The CDR3 covers 15 residues. The CDR3 bases are TGTGCCAGCAGTCCGAGGGGCAATAGGAACTATGGCTACACCTTC. Translated, it gives CASSPRGNRNYGYTF.

This clonotype was found a few times. CDR3 nucleotides: TGTGCCATGCGGGACTCTAGGAGAGCTGAAGCTTTCTTT. Translating gives CAMRDSRRAEAFF. The chain couples TRBV10-3 to TRBJ1-1, with D possibly being TRBD1 (5 bases). Trimming shortened V by 9 bases and J by 6 bases, and 17 bases separated the two germline ends. This CDR3 comprises 13 residues. Germline V lookup: CDR1 ENHRY, CDR2 SYGVKD.

This clonotype was seen at least ten times. The gene calls are TRBV15 and TRBJ2-5, with 9 bases identical to TRBD1. Germline CDR1 is LNHNV and CDR2 is YYDKDF (reference sequence). The CDR3 extends over 15 amino acids. The trim removed 0 bases at V and 2 bases at J, leaving 1 base unmatched. The chain's CDR3 is CATSRDGTGQETQYF. The DNA for the CDR3 is TGTGCCACCAGCAGAGATGGGACAGGGCAAGAGACCCAGTACTTC.

At least ten counts were recorded for this clonotype. The chain recombines TRBV7-9 with TRBJ2-6; D gene ambiguous. V lost 4 bases, J lost 0 bases, and 13 bases lay in between. Germline V gene lookup returns CDR1 SEHNR and CDR2 FQNEAQ (reference sequence). The CDR3 is 17 amino acids. For the CDR3, the DNA is TGTGCCAGCAGCTCCCCAGACGGCCGCTCTGGGGCCAACGTCCTGACTTTC. This encodes CASSSPDGRSGANVLTF.

This clonotype appeared a few times. The chain carries TRBV4-3 and TRBJ2-2, with TRBD2 identical over 10 bases. Germline V gene sequence: CDR1 LGHNA, CDR2 YSLEER. V dropped 4 bases and J dropped 3; count of bases not matched to a gene: 2. The CDR3 has 15 amino acids. CDR3 protein: CASSRGLADTGELFF. CDR3 coding DNA: TGCGCCAGCAGCCGCGGACTAGCGGACACCGGGGAGCTGTTTTTT.

This clonotype was detected many times. J is TRBJ1-1 and V is TRBV6-2 or TRBV6-3, with D tentatively TRBD1 (5 bases). The CDR3 has 15 residues. Trimming pared 7 bases from V and 4 bases from J, leaving 19 bases between. Germline CDR1 and CDR2: MNHEY and SVGEGT. CDR3 nucleotide sequence: TGTGCCAGCAAAAGGTTTTCTGGGGGGGGCACTGAAGCTTTCTTT. This translates into CASKRFSGGGTEAFF.

A few counts support this clonotype. The rearrangement joins TRBV6-4 to TRBJ2-2; 9 nucleotides match TRBD1. V lost 2 bases and J lost 6; bases outside the gene matches: 1. CDR1 is MRHNA and CDR2 is SNTAGT in the germline V gene. This CDR3 spans 14 amino acids. The CDR3 DNA follows: TGTGCCAGCAGTGACGGACAGGGGTCCGGGGAGCTGTTTTTT. The encoded protein is CASSDGQGSGELFF.

The genes are TRBV5-6 and TRBJ1-4; a possible D gene is TRBD1 (6 bases). V lost 3 bases to trimming and J lost 0 bases, with 12 bases between them. CDR1 is SGHDT and CDR2 is YYEEEE in the germline V gene. The length of the CDR3 is 16 residues. CDR3 region: CASSSAGVPTNEKLFF. The CDR3 coding sequence is TGTGCCAGCAGCTCAGCAGGGGTCCCAACTAATGAAAAACTGTTTTTT.

This clonotype was observed a handful of times. The chain couples TRBV7-2 to TRBJ2-7, with 13 bases matching TRBD2. CDR1 is SGHTA, CDR2 FQGNSA, per germline. CDR3 length equals 15 residues. V gave up 6 bases and J gave up 1 base; unmatched junction bases: 3. CDR3 protein: CASRLGLAGSYEQYF. In nucleotides, the CDR3 is TGTGCCAGCAGGTTGGGACTAGCGGGGTCCTACGAGCAGTACTTC.

The chain joins TRBV20-1 to TRBJ2-5, with a possible D match to TRBD2 (6 bases). The CDR3 is 14 amino acids. Per germline, CDR1 DFQATT and CDR2 SNEGSKA (reference sequence). The V gene lost 0 bases and the J gene lost 5 bases, with 13 bases spanning the gap. CDR3 in DNA: TGCAGTGCTAGAGAAGGGACTGGCGAGGAGACCCAGTACTTC. This codes for CSAREGTGEETQYF.

Many counts were recorded for this clonotype. V is TRBV6-1 and J is TRBJ2-1; D perhaps matches TRBD2 (6 bases). Germline loops: CDR1 MNHNS, CDR2 SASEGT. This CDR3 is 13 amino acids long. V was shortened by 4 bases and J by 6 bases, with 10 bases between the two germline ends. The chain's CDR3 is CASSGGTSNEQFF. CDR3 nucleotides: TGTGCCAGCAGTGGAGGGACTTCCAATGAGCAGTTCTTC.

This clonotype was seen ten or more times. The rearrangement joins TRBV12-3 or TRBV12-4 to TRBJ2-2, with D perhaps matching TRBD2 (5 bases). The CDR3 length is 14 residues. V lost 5 bases and J 5 bases, leaving 12 bases between the germline ends. The CDR3 here is CASSGLARTGELFF. The CDR3 bases are TGTGCCAGCAGTGGCCTAGCTAGGACCGGGGAGCTGTTTTTT.

The rearrangement uses TRBV12-3 or TRBV12-4 and TRBJ1-5; D is possibly TRBD1 (5 bases). The CDR3 length is 17 residues. Trimming left V 5 bases short and J 6 bases short, with 23 bases between. The CDR3 is CASSPRSAPLGGQPQHF. DNA of the CDR3: TGTGCCAGCAGTCCTAGGAGCGCCCCCCTCGGGGGTCAGCCCCAGCATTTT.

The chain links TRBV4-1 to TRBJ1-5; tentatively, D is TRBD1 (5 bases). The CDR3 spans 15 residues. Germline CDR1 is MGHRA and CDR2 is YSYEKL. Trimming stripped 4 bases from V and 4 bases from J, with 14 bases between. The chain's CDR3 is CASSLLGGANQPQHF. The CDR3 DNA reads as TGCGCCAGCAGCCTCCTCGGAGGGGCGAATCAGCCCCAGCATTTT.

Concerning this clonotype: Just one base apart from a much larger clone, this may be a read error. The V call is TRBV6-1, the J call TRBJ2-3, with 15 bases lining up with TRBD2. V was clipped by 7 bases and J by 4 bases; unmatched bases: 3. This CDR3 has 15 residues. Germline CDR1 reads MNHNS; CDR2 reads SASEGT. CDR3 residues: CASTGLAGGPDTQYF. CDR3 nucleotide sequence: TGTGCCAGCACTGGACTAGCGGGGGGGCCAGATACGCAGTATTTT.

This clonotype showed up many times. The rearrangement joins TRBV5-1 to TRBJ2-7; 11 bases are a match to TRBD1. There are 15 residues in the CDR3. J lost 3 bases, V lost 3 bases, and 5 bases had no gene match. The germline gives CDR1 SGHRS, CDR2 YFSETQ. CDR3 sequence: CASSSGTGGYYEQYF. DNA for the CDR3: TGCGCCAGCAGCTCTGGGACAGGGGGTTACTACGAGCAGTACTTC.

This chain links TRBV2 with TRBJ2-1; possibly TRBD2 for D (7 bases). The length of the CDR3 is 14 residues. The V gene's germline CDR1 is SNHLY and CDR2 FYNNEI. Between the trimmed V and J ends, which lost 4 bases and 8 bases, there was a span of 15 bases. This CDR3 reads CASSARGGDYEQFF. CDR3 DNA: TGTGCCAGCAGTGCAAGGGGGGGCGATTATGAGCAGTTCTTC.

The sample holds a few counts of this clonotype. One junction end does not reproduce the germline sequence, and a read error may be involved. The rearrangement links TRBV14 to TRBJ2-1; the D gene is possibly TRBD2 (5 bases). The germline CDR1 and CDR2 sequences are SGHDN and FVKESK. The CDR3 extends over 18 amino acids. The CDR3, as DNA: TGTGCCAGCAGCCGCCTCCCCGCCGGGGTCCCCACTGGGAATGAGCAGTTATTC. Its translation: CASSRLPAGVPTGNEQLF.

Only a few counts were recorded for this clonotype. The chain employs TRBV7-2 and TRBJ2-3; D is ambiguous. The V end was cut by 7 bases, the J end by 0 bases, with 8 bases between. The CDR3 consists of 13 residues. Per germline, CDR1 SGHTA and CDR2 FQGNSA. The DNA of the CDR3 is TGTGCCAGCAAGGTATGGAGCACAGATACGCAGTATTTT. Residues: CASKVWSTDTQYF.